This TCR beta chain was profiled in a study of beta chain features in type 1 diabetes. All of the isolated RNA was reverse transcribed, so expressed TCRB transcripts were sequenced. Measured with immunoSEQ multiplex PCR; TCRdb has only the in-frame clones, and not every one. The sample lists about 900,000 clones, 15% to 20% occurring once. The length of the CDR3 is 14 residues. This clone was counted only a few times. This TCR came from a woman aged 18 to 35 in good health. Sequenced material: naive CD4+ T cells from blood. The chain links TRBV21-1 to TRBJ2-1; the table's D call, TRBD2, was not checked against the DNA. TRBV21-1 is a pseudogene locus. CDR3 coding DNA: TGTGCCAGCGTCAGCGGGGGTTCCTACAATGAGCAGTTCTTC. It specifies CASVSGGSYNEQFF.